This TCR beta chain was recorded in a study of T cell responses to AZD1222 COVID-19 vaccine. General study points: All repertoire sampling was performed exclusively after the peak T cell response. Spike-specific TCR breadth and depth went up after people got two AZD1222 doses.

Assay used: immunoSEQ multiplex PCR; TCRdb lists only in-frame clones, some missing. Seen in this sample are around 140,000 clones; the ten most common clones hold about 2%. About this clone itself: Its antigen is not known.

CDR1 and CDR2 (germline): ENHRY, SYGVKD. Trimming left V 3 bases short and J 6 bases short, with 17 bases between. The length of the CDR3 is 15 residues. This sequence was found in an adult in good health. V and J are TRBV10-3 and TRBJ1-1, with D perhaps TRBD1 (6 bases). Material for sequencing was peripheral blood. CDR3 in amino acids: CAISEGGRRDAEAFF. The DNA for the CDR3 is TGTGCCATCAGTGAAGGGGGACGGAGGGACGCTGAAGCTTTCTTT.